The next 32 T cell receptor beta chains were all read from a single sample in a study of cytomegalovirus exposure and HLA in healthy donors (dated by TCRdb to 2016 to 2017). The protocol used for the library was the immunoSEQ multiplex PCR assay. For the multiplex PCR, a mixture combining 60 forward primers for TCR Vbeta segments and 13 reverse primers for TCR Jbeta segments was used. TCRdb provides this immuneACCESS table in a form limited to in-frame rearrangements. Some clones are lacking; in checked studies, under half of them reflect an unresolved V gene, and why the rest are absent is not known. The sample table holds approximately 140,000 clones, of which around 57% were seen once. The ten largest clones capture roughly 1.8% of the sample. Sequenced material: PBMCs. The receptor set was obtained from a male donor in good health and CMV-seronegative.

This clone has just one count. V usage is TRBV18 and J usage is TRBJ2-1; 12 bases align to TRBD2. J was trimmed by 4 bases and V by 8 bases; bases with no gene match: 3. The CDR3 totals 14 residues. Germline CDR1 reads KGHSH; CDR2 reads LQKENI. The CDR3 sequence is CASRTSGAYNEQFF. The CDR3 DNA follows: TGTGCCAGCCGGACTAGCGGGGCTTACAATGAGCAGTTCTTC. Complete variable domain (other parts from reference TRBV18 and TRBJ2-1): NAGVMQNPRHLVRRRGQEARLRCSPMKGHSHVYWYRQLPEEGLKFMVYLQKENIIDESGMPKERFSAEFPKEGPSILRIQQVVRGDSAAYFCASRTSGAYNEQFFGPGTRLTVL.

This clone was seen a few times. The rearrangement joins TRBV18 to TRBJ1-5; 10 bases are shared with TRBD1. Germline V gene sequence: CDR1 KGHSH, CDR2 LQKENI. The CDR3 loop spans 17 amino acids. J lost 2 bases, V lost 5 bases, and 9 bases had no gene match. CDR3 amino acids: CASSIKGQGSGNQPQHF. In DNA, the CDR3 is TGTGCCAGCTCAATTAAGGGACAGGGGTCGGGCAATCAGCCCCAGCATTTT.

This clone was counted only a few times. The chain uses TRBV9 and TRBJ2-2; tentative D call: TRBD2 (6 bases). The CDR3 totals 15 residues. The V gene lost 3 bases and the J gene lost 4 bases, with 13 bases spanning the gap. CDR1 and CDR2 (germline): SGDLS, YYNGEE. CDR3: CASSGGGGITGELFF. CDR3 bases: TGTGCCAGCAGCGGAGGTGGGGGGATCACCGGGGAGCTGTTTTTT.

This clone was detected only a few times. This chain links TRBV15 with TRBJ2-1, with 7 bases matching TRBD1. With 5 bases clipped from V and 4 bases from J, the junction kept 8 bases outside the gene matches. Per the germline V gene, CDR1 is LNHNV and CDR2 is YYDKDF (reference sequence). The CDR3 has 15 residues. The CDR3 DNA is TGTGCCACCAGCGGACGTACAGGGGAATACAATGAGCAGTTCTTC. Translation gives CATSGRTGEYNEQFF.

This clone occurred once. The chain carries TRBV29-1 and TRBJ1-4, with TRBD1 matching over 8 bases. The CDR3 has 13 residues. CDR1 SQVTM and CDR2 ANQGSEA come from the germline V gene. V lost 4 bases to trimming and J lost 7 bases; unmatched junction nucleotides: 5. CDR3 DNA sequence: TGCAGCGTTGTGCCAGGGGGCCGTGAAAAACTGTTTTTT. It yields the protein CSVVPGGREKLFF.

J is TRBJ2-3 and V is TRBV7-9; 8 bases are shared with TRBD1. Germline V gene data show CDR1 as SEHNR and CDR2 as FQNEAQ (reference sequence). Unmatched junction bases numbered 9, after V lost 5 bases and J lost 2 bases. The CDR3 contains 16 residues. The CDR3 coding sequence is TGTGCCAGCAGCATTCAGACAGGGGCCGCCACAGATACGCAGTATTTT. Its translation: CASSIQTGAATDTQYF.

This chain uses TRBV5-4 with TRBJ2-7, with a possible D match to TRBD2 (5 bases). The CDR3 extends over 16 amino acids. Per germline, CDR1 SGHNT and CDR2 YYREEE (reference sequence). Trimming pared 4 bases from V and 6 bases from J, leaving 23 bases between. The CDR3 nucleotides are TGTGCCAGCAGCAATGCGATGGACTCACGCCCGGGCGAGCAGTACTTC. Its translation is CASSNAMDSRPGEQYF.

This clone was seen more than once but under ten times. The chain links TRBV7-2 to TRBJ2-1, with TRBD2 identical over 10 bases. In germline, CDR1 is SGHTA, CDR2 FQGNSA. J was trimmed by 7 bases and V by 1 base; bases with no gene match: 10. The CDR3 is made up of 17 amino acids. CDR3 in amino acids: CASSLERGGLSHNEQFF. Written as DNA, the CDR3 is TGTGCCAGCAGCTTAGAGCGGGGGGGCCTGAGTCATAATGAGCAGTTCTTC.

The gene calls are TRBV5-4 and TRBJ2-3, with 7 bases matching TRBD2. The CDR3 spans 13 residues. The J segment lost 5 bases and the V segment lost 4 bases, leaving 4 bases of the junction unmatched. Germline CDR1 reads SGHNT; CDR2 reads YYREEE (reference sequence). The CDR3 sequence: CASSPGGRDTQYF. In DNA form, the CDR3 reads TGTGCCAGCAGCCCGGGAGGAAGAGATACGCAGTATTTT.

V is TRBV7-6 and J is TRBJ1-2; 9 positions match TRBD1. CDR3 length: 15 amino acids. Germline V gives CDR1 SGHVS, CDR2 FNYEAQ. Trimming removed 4 bases from V and 5 bases from J; junction bases left unmatched: 8. The CDR3 loop reads CASSSGQGWPYGYTF. Here the CDR3 DNA reads TGTGCCAGCAGCTCCGGACAGGGGTGGCCTTATGGCTACACCTTC.

This clone showed up just once. V and J are TRBV27 and TRBJ1-1; TRBD1 might be the D (5 bases). CDR3 length: 13 residues. In germline, CDR1 is MNHEY, CDR2 SMNVEV (reference sequence). V was cut by 5 bases and J by 5 bases, with 12 bases left in between. In DNA, the CDR3 is TGTGCCAGCAGTCGGGGGTGGGCGACTGAAGCTTTCTTT. This encodes CASSRGWATEAFF.

The CDR3 DNA sequence: TGCGCCAGCAGCCAAGGACAGGGGGCTTATGCTTTCTTT. Protein sequence: CASSQGQGAYAFF. The chain carries TRBV5-1 and TRBJ1-1, with TRBD1 identical over 11 bases. The germline gives CDR1 SGHRS, CDR2 YFSETQ. Trimming removed 4 bases from V and 11 bases from J; junction bases left unmatched: 7. The CDR3 spans 13 residues.

The rearrangement links TRBV30 to TRBJ1-5, with a weak D call TRBD1 (5 bases). The CDR3 consists of 13 residues. Trimming removed 0 bases from V and 6 bases from J, with 9 bases in between. Germline V gene data show CDR1 as GTSNPN and CDR2 as SVGIG (reference sequence). CDR3 nucleotide sequence: TGTGCCTGGAGTGTAGGGGTGGCTCAGCCCCAGCATTTT. Translation: CAWSVGVAQPQHF.

This chain connects TRBV9 to TRBJ2-7; 8 nucleotides agree with TRBD1. Per germline, CDR1 SGDLS and CDR2 YYNGEE. V was clipped by 3 bases and J by 0 bases; unmatched bases: 5. This CDR3 region has 15 residues. The CDR3 region has the DNA TGTGCCAGCAGCGCCCCGGGACAGGTCTCCTACGAGCAGTACTTC. It translates to CASSAPGQVSYEQYF.

This chain links TRBV4-1 with TRBJ1-1; 8 bases map to TRBD1. V lost 0 bases to trimming and J lost 1 base; unmatched junction nucleotides: 4. This CDR3 contains 16 residues. The germline gives CDR1 MGHRA, CDR2 YSYEKL. CDR3 region: CASSQEKTGGNTEAFF. CDR3 coding DNA: TGCGCCAGCAGCCAAGAAAAAACAGGGGGGAACACTGAAGCTTTCTTT.

The sample holds one count of this clone. The V call is TRBV5-1, the J call TRBJ2-1; D is possibly TRBD1 (5 bases). The CDR3 contains 15 residues. With 7 bases removed from V and 8 bases from J, the gap between germline ends came to 22 bases. Germline CDR1 and CDR2: SGHRS and YFSETQ. The CDR3 DNA follows: TGCGCCAGCGGCTCCGGAAGCAGGGATAGAGATGAGCAGTTCTTC. It specifies CASGSGSRDRDEQFF.

About this clone itself: This same CDR3 is encoded by further DNA sequences in the sample. The chain links TRBV4-1 to TRBJ1-2; D remains unclear. V lost 0 bases and J lost 5, with 13 bases in between. The germline V gene encodes CDR1 MGHRA and CDR2 YSYEKL. This CDR3 is built from 15 residues. CDR3 sequence reads: CASSQESGYGYGYTF. CDR3 DNA sequence: TGCGCCAGCAGCCAAGAATCGGGGTACGGATATGGCTACACCTTC.

A word on this clone: Different DNA sequences within this sample yield the same CDR3. J is TRBJ1-6 and V is TRBV28; weak D call: TRBD1 (6 bases). Germline CDR1 MDHEN, CDR2 SYDVKM. V lost 5 bases and J lost 0, with 17 bases in between. The CDR3 contains 18 residues. CDR3 coding DNA: TGTGCCAGCAGTCTATCAACAGGGCTTGGCTCCTATAATTCACCCCTCCACTTT. Its translation is CASSLSTGLGSYNSPLHF.

This clone has only a few counts. This sequence joins TRBV5-1 and TRBJ2-7, with D possibly being TRBD1 (6 bases). The CDR3 is 16 residues long. Germline V gene sequence: CDR1 SGHRS, CDR2 YFSETQ. Trimming removed 4 bases at V and 4 bases at J, with 21 bases between. CDR3 nucleotides: TGCGCCAGCAGCGTCGGGACATCCGAGAAGGCTTACGAGCAGTACTTC. Its translation is CASSVGTSEKAYEQYF.

This clone was counted a few times. The chain employs TRBV19 and TRBJ1-4, with D hard to call. V was pared by 3 bases and J by 0 bases, with 5 bases between. CDR3 length: 14 residues. The germline V gene has CDR1 LNHDA and CDR2 SQIVND (reference sequence). This chain's CDR3 is CASSMGATNEKLFF. The DNA for the CDR3 is TGTGCCAGTAGTATGGGAGCAACTAATGAAAAACTGTTTTTT.

The gene calls are TRBV11-3 and TRBJ1-1, with no clear D. Deletions cut 1 base from V and 1 base from J, with 4 bases between. The CDR3 has 13 residues. CDR1 and CDR2 (germline): SGHNT, YENEEA. The CDR3 loop reads CASSLAGNTEAFF. As DNA, the CDR3 is TGTGCCAGCAGCTTAGCAGGGAACACTGAAGCTTTCTTT.

The J gene is TRBJ2-7, the V gene TRBV6-6, with 10 bases that match TRBD1. Germline V CDR1 and CDR2: MNHNY, SVGAGI (reference sequence). The V gene end was trimmed by 5 bases and the J gene end by 4 bases; junction bases not matched to a gene: 2. The CDR3 is made up of 13 amino acids. CDR3 in DNA: TGTGCCAGCAGTAGGGACAGGGGATACGAGCAGTACTTC. It codes for CASSRDRGYEQYF.

The chain recombines TRBV5-6 with TRBJ2-7; 7 bases map to TRBD1. The junction had 6 bases not matched to a gene; V was cut back by 4 bases and J by 2 bases. The CDR3 is 14 amino acids. Per germline, CDR1 SGHDT and CDR2 YYEEEE. The DNA of the CDR3 is TGTGCCAGCAGCGGACTGGGACAGACCTACGAGCAGTACTTC. Translating gives CASSGLGQTYEQYF.

Written as DNA, the CDR3 is TGTGCCAGCAGCTCAAGGCAGTTGGTCAGGGGCAATCAGCCCCAGCATTTT. Translated, it gives CASSSRQLVRGNQPQHF. The chain links TRBV27 to TRBJ1-5, with TRBD1 as a possible D gene (5 bases). Germline V gene lookup returns CDR1 MNHEY and CDR2 SMNVEV (reference sequence). Trimming shortened V by 6 bases and J by 2 bases, and 20 bases separated the two germline ends. This CDR3 is 17 amino acids long.

The chain couples TRBV7-6 to TRBJ2-7; 7 nucleotides align to TRBD1. The CDR3 consists of 16 residues. Germline CDR1 reads SGHVS; CDR2 reads FNYEAQ. Trimming took 1 base from V and 0 from J; bases not matched to a gene: 6. CDR3 sequence (DNA): TGTGCCAGCAGCTTAGGAAGGGGGCGAAGCTCCTACGAGCAGTACTTC. Translated, it gives CASSLGRGRSSYEQYF. Full variable domain (remainder filled in from reference TRBV7-6 and TRBJ2-7): GAGVSQSPRYKVTKRGQDVALRCDPISGHVSLYWYRQALGQGPEFLTYFNYEAQQDKSGLPNDRFSAERPEGSISTLTIQRTEQRDSAMYRCASSLGRGRSSYEQYFGPGTRLTVT.

This clone was seen just once. This chain uses TRBV5-1 with TRBJ2-3; 9 bases align to TRBD2. V was pared by 5 bases and J by 5 bases, with 9 bases of the junction left unmatched. Germline loops: CDR1 SGHRS, CDR2 YFSETQ. The CDR3 totals 15 residues. Written as DNA, the CDR3 is TGCGCCAGCAGGAGGGTAGCGGGGGAGGTAGATACGCAGTATTTT. Protein product: CASRRVAGEVDTQYF.

The V gene is TRBV9, the J gene TRBJ2-7, with D perhaps TRBD1 (6 bases). The CDR3 length is 17 residues. Trimming pared 3 bases from V and 0 bases from J, leaving 19 bases between. CDR1 and CDR2 (germline): SGDLS, YYNGEE. CDR3 in DNA: TGTGCCAGCAGCGAGGCCCCAGGTCAGGGGATCTCCTACGAGCAGTACTTC. Its translation: CASSEAPGQGISYEQYF.

This clone was detected only a few times. CDR3 sequence: CASSLWNMRQETQYF. CDR3 bases: TGTGCCAGCAGCTTATGGAATATGCGGCAAGAGACCCAGTACTTC. The chain has TRBV7-9 and TRBJ2-5; D is uncertain. This CDR3 has 15 amino acids. V was shortened by 2 bases and J by 2 bases, with 12 bases between the two germline ends. Germline V gene data show CDR1 as SEHNR and CDR2 as FQNEAQ (reference sequence).

This sequence joins TRBV10-3 and TRBJ1-2, with D unresolved. Germline V gene lookup returns CDR1 ENHRY and CDR2 SYGVKD. V was clipped by 0 bases and J by 2 bases, with 7 bases between them. The CDR3 has 14 amino acids. The CDR3 spells CAISESEVNYGYTF. The CDR3 DNA sequence: TGTGCCATCAGTGAGTCTGAGGTGAACTATGGCTACACCTTC.

This clone appeared a single time. This chain uses TRBV5-8 with TRBJ1-5; no reliable D call. The CDR3 length is 16 residues. Trimming stripped 2 bases from V and 5 bases from J, with 17 bases between. In germline, CDR1 is SGHTS, CDR2 YDEGEE. The CDR3 sequence: CASSFPAWQADQPQHF. DNA of the CDR3: TGTGCCAGCAGCTTCCCGGCCTGGCAGGCAGATCAGCCCCAGCATTTT. Full variable domain (rest looked up from reference TRBV5-8 and TRBJ1-5): EAGVTQSPTHLIKTRGQQATLRCSPISGHTSVYWYQQALGLGLQFLLWYDEGEERNRGNFPPRFSGRQFPNYSSELNVNALELEDSALYLCASSFPAWQADQPQHFGDGTRLSIL.

The chain links TRBV15 to TRBJ2-7; D unresolved. The CDR3 loop spans 15 amino acids. From germline, CDR1 is LNHNV and CDR2 YYDKDF (reference sequence). With 0 bases removed from V and 2 bases from J, the gap between germline ends came to 11 bases. This chain's CDR3 is CATSRDRQVPYEQYF. Written as DNA, the CDR3 is TGTGCCACCAGCAGAGATCGTCAGGTCCCCTACGAGCAGTACTTC.

This clone was seen more than once but under ten times. The V and J genes are TRBV2 and TRBJ2-2; 8 bases agree with TRBD2. Unmatched junction bases numbered 5, after V lost 7 bases and J lost 7 bases. This CDR3 has 13 residues. Germline CDR1 is SNHLY and CDR2 is FYNNEI. CDR3 coding DNA: TGTGCCAGCACCCGGGGGGGATACGGGGAGCTGTTTTTT. Translating gives CASTRGGYGELFF.